This is a list of T cell receptor beta chains from one sample in a study of blood T cells in healthy people across ages. TCRdb passed the 5' RACE reads through MiXCR, listing each CDR3 protein once. The sample lists over 1.5 million distinct CDR3 sequences, around 48% occurring once. Material for sequencing was blood. The receptor set was obtained from a woman in her 40s in good health. CDR3s include the opening cysteine and the closing phenylalanine or tryptophan. The D gene is left open where the match is weak. The listing skips clone size in some rows; elsewhere it reads once, few, many or a size class.

TRBD2	NA	TRBV7-9	16	TRBJ2-1	CASSVVKGLEINEQFF	TGTGCCAGCAGCGTCGTGAAAGGACTAGAAATAAATGAGCAGTTCTTC
NA	NA	TRBV4-1	16	TRBJ2-7	CASSQENFPTYYEQYF	TGCGCCAGCAGCCAAGAGAATTTCCCCACCTACTACGAGCAGTACTTC
TRBD1	NA	TRBV7-9	18	TRBJ2-1	CASSLGQGAGFSYNEQFF	TGTGCCAGCAGCCTAGGACAGGGGGCGGGATTCTCCTACAATGAGCAGTTCTTC
TRBD2	few	TRBV20-1	14	TRBJ2-1	CSALAGVSYNEQFF	TGCAGTGCCCTAGCGGGGGTCTCCTACAATGAGCAGTTCTTC
TRBD1	NA	TRBV28	18	TRBJ2-6	CASSYGTGTVSGANVLTF	TGTGCCAGCAGCTACGGGACAGGGACTGTTTCTGGGGCCAACGTCCTGACTTTC
NA	few	TRBV27	15	TRBJ2-7	CASSILGHHSYEQYF	TGTGCCAGCAGTATCCTGGGACATCATTCCTACGAGCAGTACTTC
TRBD2	NA	TRBV20-1	14	TRBJ2-5	CSAIAGARGETQYF	TGCAGTGCCATAGCGGGAGCGAGGGGTGAGACCCAGTACTTC
TRBD2	few	TRBV10-2	16	TRBJ2-3	CASSDRAGGLPDTQYF	TGCGCCAGCAGTGATAGGGCGGGGGGGCTACCTGATACGCAGTATTTT
NA	few	TRBV6-5	15	TRBJ2-5	CASSYNGVRAETQYF	TGTGCCAGCAGTTACAATGGGGTTCGGGCAGAGACCCAGTACTTC
NA	once	TRBV11-2	14	TRBJ1-2	CASSLEAESYGYTF	TGTGCCAGCAGCTTAGAGGCGGAGTCCTATGGCTACACCTTC
NA	few	TRBV20-1	14	TRBJ2-1	CSARFPTGYNEQFF	TGCAGTGCTAGATTCCCGACTGGGTACAATGAGCAGTTCTTC
NA	NA	TRBV12-3/TRBV12-4	17	TRBJ2-1	CASRGDLTVRSYNEQFF	TGTGCCAGCAGGGGCGATCTGACAGTCCGCTCCTACAATGAGCAGTTCTTC
NA	few	TRBV7-2	15	TRBJ2-5	CASSPRGRVVETQYF	TGTGCCAGCAGCCCCCGAGGAAGGGTTGTAGAGACCCAGTACTTC
NA	NA	TRBV4-3	18	TRBJ2-6	CASSPARGGLRGANVLTF	TGCGCCAGCAGCCCAGCCAGGGGAGGACTAAGGGGGGCCAACGTCCTGACTTTC
NA	few	TRBV3-1	15	TRBJ2-5	CASSQDGSFGETQYF	TGTGCCAGCAGCCAAGATGGCAGCTTCGGAGAGACCCAGTACTTC
TRBD1	NA	TRBV20-1	15	TRBJ2-1	CSATAPGQGIGEQFF	TGCAGTGCTACAGCGCCGGGACAGGGTATAGGTGAGCAGTTCTTC
NA	NA	TRBV7-3	14	TRBJ2-1	CASSSGTGFGEQFF	TGTGCCAGCAGCTCCGGAACAGGTTTCGGTGAGCAGTTCTTC
TRBD1	NA	TRBV6-2/TRBV6-3	13	TRBJ1-1	CASRRTGTDEAFF	TGTGCCAGCAGACGCACCGGGACAGACGAAGCTTTCTTT
NA	few	TRBV20-1	15	TRBJ2-3	CSARDPRVSTDTQYF	TGCAGTGCTAGAGATCCCCGGGTTAGCACAGATACGCAGTATTTT
TRBD1	NA	TRBV9	16	TRBJ2-2	CASSGQGALNTGELFF	TGTGCCAGCAGCGGACAGGGGGCCTTGAACACCGGGGAGCTGTTTTTT
TRBD1	NA	TRBV5-1	18	TRBJ2-3	CASSFAPEQGARTDTQYF	TGCGCCAGCAGCTTTGCTCCCGAACAGGGGGCTCGGACAGATACGCAGTATTTT
NA	few	TRBV4-1	16	TRBJ2-1	CASSLGGESSYNEQFF	TGCGCCAGCAGCCTCGGTGGCGAGAGCTCCTACAATGAGCAGTTCTTC
TRBD1	NA	TRBV20-1	14	TRBJ2-5	CSLRPPGQQETQYF	TGCAGCCTAAGACCGCCGGGACAGCAAGAGACCCAGTACTTC
TRBD1	NA	TRBV6-2/TRBV6-3	16	TRBJ2-5	CASSFHPGQGGETQYF	TGTGCCAGCAGCTTCCACCCGGGACAGGGAGGAGAGACCCAGTACTTC
NA	NA	TRBV6-6	14	TRBJ2-3	CASGLGSNTDTQYF	TGTGCCAGCGGTCTAGGATCCAACACAGATACGCAGTATTTT
TRBD1	NA	TRBV7-8	17	TRBJ1-5	CAGSPRDSGFSNQPQHF	TGTGCCGGCAGCCCACGGGACAGCGGGTTCAGCAATCAGCCCCAGCATTTT
NA	NA	TRBV28	13	TRBJ2-1	CASSIHKGSEQFF	TGTGCCAGCAGTATTCACAAGGGTAGTGAGCAGTTCTTC
TRBD2	NA	TRBV28	14	TRBJ2-1	CASSGLATFGEQFF	TGTGCCAGCTCCGGACTAGCGACTTTCGGTGAGCAGTTCTTC
TRBD2	NA	TRBV6-1	19	TRBJ2-4	CASSTLLRADGGAGNIQYF	TGTGCCAGCAGTACCTTACTTAGAGCGGACGGGGGGGCTGGAAACATTCAGTACTTC
NA	NA	TRBV27	12	TRBJ2-3	CASRKGMGAQYF	TGTGCCAGCAGGAAGGGGATGGGAGCGCAGTATTTT
NA	few	TRBV7-2	11	TRBJ2-5	CASSASGTQYF	TGTGCCAGCAGCGCCAGCGGGACCCAGTACTTC
NA	NA	TRBV6-2/TRBV6-3	17	TRBJ2-4	CASSYSSGRLAKNIQYF	TGTGCCAGCAGTTACTCTTCGGGGAGGTTAGCCAAAAACATTCAGTACTTC
TRBD2	NA	TRBV6-1	15	TRBJ2-1	CASSASSGGSNEQFF	TGTGCCAGCAGTGCGTCTAGCGGGGGGTCCAATGAGCAGTTCTTC
NA	NA	TRBV7-2	16	TRBJ1-6	CASSLGALGSGSPLHF	TGTGCCAGCAGCTTAGGGGCTCTTGGGTCTGGGTCACCCCTCCACTTT
TRBD2	NA	TRBV20-1	17	TRBJ2-3	CSARKGPLAGGLDTQYF	TGCAGTGCTAGAAAGGGGCCTCTAGCGGGGGGTTTGGATACGCAGTATTTT
NA	NA	TRBV11-2	14	TRBJ2-7	CASGGQVFSYEQYF	TGTGCCAGCGGCGGCCAGGTTTTCTCCTACGAGCAGTACTTC
TRBD1	NA	TRBV15	15	TRBJ2-3	CATSSTGAPTDTQYF	TGTGCCACCAGCAGTACAGGGGCCCCCACAGATACGCAGTATTTT
NA	NA	TRBV4-1	18	TRBJ1-4	CASSQDGTQGLTGEKLFF	TGCGCCAGCAGCCAAGACGGAACCCAGGGCCTCACTGGTGAAAAACTGTTTTTT
NA	many	TRBV12-3/TRBV12-4	15	TRBJ2-5	CASSLVGGYQETQYF	TGTGCCAGCAGTTTAGTCGGCGGATACCAAGAGACCCAGTACTTC
NA	NA	TRBV29-1	17	TRBJ2-1	CSAWRSGGGFDYNEQFF	TGCAGCGCCTGGAGGTCTGGGGGTGGTTTCGACTACAATGAGCAGTTCTTC
NA	NA	TRBV4-3	14	TRBJ2-4	CASSQGVQGGIQYF	TGCGCCAGCAGCCAAGGGGTGCAGGGAGGCATTCAGTACTTC
NA	NA	TRBV10-3	17	TRBJ2-6	CAISEADYRPGANVLTF	TGTGCCATCAGTGAGGCGGACTACCGTCCTGGGGCCAACGTCCTGACTTTC
TRBD1	NA	TRBV7-9	14	TRBJ2-7	CASSHPATGDEQYF	TGTGCCAGCAGCCACCCAGCGACAGGGGACGAGCAGTACTTC
NA	few	TRBV6-5	12	TRBJ1-2	CASSFQGQGYTF	TGTGCCAGCAGCTTTCAAGGCCAGGGCTACACCTTC